This TCR beta chain was retrieved from a study of blood T cell repertoires in COVID-19. Study details: Samples taken during acute and convalescent COVID-19 were collected in the United States, Italy and Spain. The analysed material was cDNA or gDNA that came from T cells, B-cell-depleted T cells, or PBMCs.

Germline trimming cut 3 bases from V and 4 bases from J; bases unmatched to any gene: 3. Germline V gene sequence: CDR1 LGHNA, CDR2 YSLEER. The CDR3 totals 15 residues. Original methodology: Amplifying reference gene primers gave estimates of nucleated cell counts. Here immunoSEQ multiplex PCR was the method, and the copy in TCRdb shows in-frame clones only, minus some. V and J calls and clone size are as listed in that table; D and trimming were resolved from the DNA. The table has roughly 240,000 clones, around four fifths seen once. The source material was peripheral blood. This chain joins TRBV4-3 and TRBJ2-5; the match to TRBD2 covers 12 bases. This clonotype was sampled from a woman older than 75 with acute or convalescent COVID-19. The CDR3 is CASSQTSGSPETQYF. In nucleotides, the CDR3 is TGCGCCAGCAGCCAGACTAGCGGGAGTCCAGAGACCCAGTACTTC.